The clone carrying this T cell receptor (beta chain) was picked up a small number of times. Its target is not known. This entry belongs to a study of blood T cells in healthy people across ages. Study results and limitations: Total diversity from one million sequenced T cells was likely underestimated.

Combining a sample-barcoded 5' primer with a J-beta primer mix, a second PCR ran for about 6 to 12 cycles. With 12 random nucleotides, a template-switch adaptor tagged each individual cDNA molecule. TCRdb processed the 5' RACE reads anew with MiXCR; each CDR3 protein has one entry. The table includes 1.8 million or so distinct CDR3 sequences, about 39% detected once. Every donor provided approximately 9.2 milliliters of peripheral blood. V shed 5 bases and J shed 3 bases, with 11 bases lying between them. Germline loops: CDR1 MNHEY, CDR2 SVGEGT. The CDR3 is made up of 14 amino acids. The V gene is TRBV6-2 or TRBV6-3, the J gene TRBJ1-5; D unresolved. Source material: blood. The clonotype originates from a human donor in good health. The CDR3 sequence: CASSPARDNQPQHF. In DNA form, the CDR3 reads TGTGCCAGCAGTCCGGCCCGGGACAATCAGCCCCAGCATTTT.